The clone carrying this T cell receptor beta chain was picked up a small number of times. It was with a sample-barcoded 5' primer and a J-beta primer mix that a second PCR of roughly 7 to 12 cycles was run. MiXCR was run by TCRdb on the 5' RACE reads, yielding one entry per CDR3 protein. The sample lists 700,000 to 900,000 distinct CDR3 sequences; about a quarter were seen once. The data are from a study of blood T cells in healthy people across ages. Germline CDR1 is DFQATT and CDR2 is SNEGSKA (reference sequence). V shed 6 bases and J 3 bases; nucleotides not matched to a gene: 14. This CDR3 is 15 amino acids long. The data also belong to a second study, concerning T cells of mothers and their children.

The receptor was derived from a boy under 18 in good health. Material for sequencing was blood. This chain links TRBV20-1 with TRBJ2-7; 7 positions match TRBD1. The chain's CDR3 is CSALPFTGTVYEQYF. The CDR3 DNA follows: TGCAGTGCCCTCCCCTTCACCGGGACAGTCTACGAGCAGTACTTC.